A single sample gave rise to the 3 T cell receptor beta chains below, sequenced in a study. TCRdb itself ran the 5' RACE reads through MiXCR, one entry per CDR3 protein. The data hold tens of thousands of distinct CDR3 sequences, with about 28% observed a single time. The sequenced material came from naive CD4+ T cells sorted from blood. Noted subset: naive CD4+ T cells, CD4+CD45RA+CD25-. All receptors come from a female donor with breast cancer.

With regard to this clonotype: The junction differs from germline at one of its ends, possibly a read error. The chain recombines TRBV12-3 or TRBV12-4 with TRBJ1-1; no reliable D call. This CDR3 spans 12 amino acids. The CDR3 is CASSLLKTEASF. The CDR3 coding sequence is TGTGCCAGCAGTTTATTGAAAACTGAAGCTTCCTTT.

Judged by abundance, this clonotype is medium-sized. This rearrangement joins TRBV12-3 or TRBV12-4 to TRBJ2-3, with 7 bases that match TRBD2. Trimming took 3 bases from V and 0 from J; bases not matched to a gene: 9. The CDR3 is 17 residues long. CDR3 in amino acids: CASSFPWWRESTDTQYF. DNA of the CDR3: TGTGCCAGCAGTTTTCCCTGGTGGCGGGAGAGCACAGATACGCAGTATTTT.

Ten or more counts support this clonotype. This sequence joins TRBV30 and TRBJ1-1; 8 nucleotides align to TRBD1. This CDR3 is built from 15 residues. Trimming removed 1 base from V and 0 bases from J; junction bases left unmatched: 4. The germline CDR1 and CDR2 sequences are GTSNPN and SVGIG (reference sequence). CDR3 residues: CAWSGTGGMNTEAFF. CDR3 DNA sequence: TGTGCCTGGAGTGGAACAGGGGGTATGAACACTGAAGCTTTCTTT.